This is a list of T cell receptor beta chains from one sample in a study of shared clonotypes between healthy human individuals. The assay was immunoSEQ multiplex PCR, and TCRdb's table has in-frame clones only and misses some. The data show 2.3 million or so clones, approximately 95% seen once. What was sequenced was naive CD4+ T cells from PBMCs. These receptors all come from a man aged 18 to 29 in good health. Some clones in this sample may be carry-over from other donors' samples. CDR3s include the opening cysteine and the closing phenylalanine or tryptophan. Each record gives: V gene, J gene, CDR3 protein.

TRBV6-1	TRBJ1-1	CASSAHRENTEAFF
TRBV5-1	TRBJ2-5	CASSRGTFRQETQYF
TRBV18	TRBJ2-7	CASSPPSRGEQYF
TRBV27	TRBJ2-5	CASSFSGGSETQYF
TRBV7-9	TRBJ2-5	CASSRRWEPPGQETQYF
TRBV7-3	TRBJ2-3	CASSLLGLAGADTQYF
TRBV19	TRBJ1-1	CAGSGAEAFF
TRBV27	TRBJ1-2	CASSSGPYYGYTF
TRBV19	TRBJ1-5	CASSIRGPLGRQPQHF
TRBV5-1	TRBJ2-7	CASSYSGTGGDYEQYF
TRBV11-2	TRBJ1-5	CASSPAPQIRQHF
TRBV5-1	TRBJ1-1	CASQDRANTEAFF
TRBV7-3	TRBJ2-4	CASSFLAGPGNIQYF
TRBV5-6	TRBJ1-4	CASSQDRVYGKLFF
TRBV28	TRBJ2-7	CASIPSGSGSYEQYF
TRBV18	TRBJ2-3	CASSPTGAATDTQYF
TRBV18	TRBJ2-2	CASSPPGRDTGELFF
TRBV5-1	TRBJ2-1	CASSSASGPYNEQFF
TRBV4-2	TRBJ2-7	CASSPPGASGRYEQYF
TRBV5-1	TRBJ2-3	CASSLALLVVADTQYF
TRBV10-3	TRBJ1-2	CAIRATRVDYGYTF
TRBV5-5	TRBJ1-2	CASSLILAAPYGYTF
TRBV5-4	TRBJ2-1	CASSSKTSPGVGNEQFF
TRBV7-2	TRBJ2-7	CASSPPRGLGDHEQYF
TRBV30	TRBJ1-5	CAWSVAGGLQPQHF
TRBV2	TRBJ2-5	CASSEGLAGRQETQYF
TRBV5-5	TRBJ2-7	CASSHSGSPNYEQYF
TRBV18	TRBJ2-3	CASSPQWDRVTDTQYF
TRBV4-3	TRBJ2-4	CASSQEAGGRIQYF
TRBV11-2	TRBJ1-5	CASSANSNQPQHF
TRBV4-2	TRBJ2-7	CASSQKVSLSGRAGEQYF
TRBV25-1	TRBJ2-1	CASSSGTNNEQFF
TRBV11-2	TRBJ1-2	CASSLGPNYGYTF
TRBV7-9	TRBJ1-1	CASSLMGTPNTEAFF
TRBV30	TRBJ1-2	CAWSPGLQGYTF
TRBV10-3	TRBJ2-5	CAISESTRTSGRETQYF
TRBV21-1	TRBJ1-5	CASSKALSAVGNQPQHF
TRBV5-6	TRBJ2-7	CASSLTTYEQYF
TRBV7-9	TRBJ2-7	CASSINRDRVPEQYF
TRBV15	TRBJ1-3	CATSRGSGTAGNTIYF
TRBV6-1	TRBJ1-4	CASRLLRGYNEKLFF
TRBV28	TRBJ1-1	CASRDPGQMNTEAFF
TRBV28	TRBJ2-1	CASRWTSGSFNNEQFF
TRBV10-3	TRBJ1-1	CAINTGTGGTEAFF
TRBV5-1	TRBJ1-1	CASSPLGAMNTEAFF
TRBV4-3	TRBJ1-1	CASSQDGRLGTEAFF
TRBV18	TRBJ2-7	CASSPREDYSSYEQYF
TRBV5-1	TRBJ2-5	CASSWTGGETQYF
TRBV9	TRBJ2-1	CASNPGDRNEQFF
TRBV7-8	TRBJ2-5	CASSSRRFSRLAGVETQYF
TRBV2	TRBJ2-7	CASGGLGLVGEQYF
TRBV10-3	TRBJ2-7	CAAGLADYEQYF
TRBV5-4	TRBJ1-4	CASSSGRGSEKLFF
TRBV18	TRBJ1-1	CASSPFDGTEAFF
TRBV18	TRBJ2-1	CASSPPGNLYNEQFF